Listed here is a single T cell receptor beta chain. The entry originates in a study of blood T cell repertoires in COVID-19. Study in general: T cells, B-cell-depleted T cells, or PBMCs supplied cDNA or gDNA.

CDR1 is LNHDA and CDR2 is SQIVND in the germline V gene (reference sequence). J lost 4 bases, V lost 5 bases, and 4 bases had no gene match. The CDR3 length is 15 residues. This table comes from immunoSEQ multiplex PCR, and its TCRdb copy is limited to in-frame clones, with some not included. The repertoire holds approximately 260,000 clones, with approximately 90% as singletons. The sequence came from a woman aged 35 to 49 with acute COVID-19. Sequencing input: PBMCs or T cells enriched from blood (not recorded which). The rearrangement uses TRBV19 and TRBJ1-5; 11 nucleotides line up with TRBD1. CDR3 DNA: TGTGCCAGTAGTGTAGGACAGGGGGCAAATCAGCCCCAGCATTTT. Translation: CASSVGQGANQPQHF.